The T cell receptor (beta chain) under discussion was sequenced for a study of regulatory T cells in long-lasting Graves disease. Whole-study findings and limits: With a small sample size, accuracy may have been reduced.

Arm-PCR of CDR3 regions with iRepertoire HTBI primers generated TCR beta libraries. TCRdb redid the calling of the multiplex PCR reads with MiXCR, one entry per CDR3 protein. The data hold just over 600,000 distinct CDR3 sequences, with 15% to 20% observed a single time. There are many counts of this clonotype. Antigen: not known. At one end, the junction sequence differs from germline, possibly due to a read error. Indicated time point: newly diagnosed GD, antithyroid drugs for less than 3 months. Isolated PBMC RNA provided the starting material for the TCR library. This sample also appeared in a second study, on T cells in Graves' hyperthyroidism and ophthalmopathy. That work adds: Patients aged 18 to 65 had newly diagnosed hyperthyroidism of under 2 months' duration.

The receptor was isolated from a woman aged 25 to 45 with Graves disease. Specimen: peripheral blood mononuclear cells (PBMCs), collected at new diagnosis, from a patient treated with antithyroid drugs.

CDR3 in amino acids: CASSLGPGSYEQYF. CDR3 nucleotides: TGTGCCAGCAGCTTAGGCCCTGGCTCCTACGAGCAGTACTTC. This chain joins TRBV5-1 and TRBJ2-7, with no clear D. Per the germline V gene, CDR1 is SGHRS and CDR2 is YFSETQ. CDR3 length: 14 residues.